The T cell receptor beta chain described here comes from a study of molecular identifiers for immune sequencing clone quantification. Germline assignment: CDR1 SGHVS and CDR2 FNYEAQ. This CDR3 is built from 14 residues. V shed 6 bases and J shed 0 bases, with 9 bases lying between them. Via MiXCR, TCRdb re-called the PCR reads, giving one row per CDR3 protein. Found here are around 300,000 distinct CDR3 sequences, roughly 24% of them singletons; the top ten hold 0.65% to 0.75%. There are a few counts of this clonotype. This receptor was identified in a human donor in good health. Some libraries in this study had Jurkat cell RNA spiked in. This sequence joins TRBV7-6 and TRBJ1-3; no reliable D call. What was sequenced was naive CD8+ T cells from blood, with Jurkat cell RNA spiked in. The subset: FACS-sorted CD8+CD4-CCR7+CD45RA+ naive T cells. The CDR3 is CASSPDFSGNTIYF. CDR3 nucleotides: TGTGCCAGCAGTCCGGATTTCTCTGGAAACACCATATATTTT.